This T cell receptor beta chain was captured in a study of beta chain features in type 1 diabetes. Trimming at V came to 5 bases and at J to 3 bases, leaving 8 bases not matched to a gene. The V gene's germline CDR1 is MGHDK and CDR2 SYGVNS. The CDR3 spans 15 residues. This clone was recorded a few times. As yet, its antigen is unknown. General observations from the study: Within each of all four CD4+ subsets, Type 1 diabetes patients had TCRB CDR3s that were moderately but significantly shorter.

The study reverse transcribed the entire isolated RNA, so it sequenced expressed TCRB transcripts. Data came from immunoSEQ multiplex PCR; TCRdb stores just in-frame clones and leaves some out. The sample lists a few hundred thousand clones; 14% to 15% were seen once. Sequencing input: naive CD4+ T cells from blood. The chain joins TRBV25-1 to TRBJ1-1; 8 nucleotides match TRBD1. This clonotype was obtained from a man between 18 and 35 years old with type 1 diabetes. The CDR3 coding sequence is TGTGCCAGCAGTAGCGACAGGGGATGGGACACTGAAGCTTTCTTT. Translating it yields CASSSDRGWDTEAFF.